These T cell receptor beta chains were read from a single sample in a study of response to subunit inactivated influenza vaccine. Via MiXCR, TCRdb re-called the RT-PCR reads, giving one row per CDR3 protein. The table records 150,000 to 200,000 distinct CDR3 sequences, over 9.5% of them present only once. The same sample was also studied in work on T cells expressing NK-cell markers.

Sequenced here: CD8+ T cells sorted from PBMCs, sampled 11 to 12 days after vaccination. The receptors derive from a man aged 50-59 years who received an inactivated influenza vaccine. Both conserved end residues are part of each CDR3.

>TRBV28
CASSQQGGAVQPQHF
>TRBV7-6
CASSLAAGGEQYF
>TRBV20-1
CSARPGTSGYNEQFF
>TRBV20-1
CSARDRANYGYTF
>TRBV7-2
CASSSGLAGGREQFF
>TRBV7-9
CASSPLYDNEQFF
>TRBV27
CASSLRLAVRETQYF
>TRBV7-8
CASSLGQYQPQHF
>TRBV7-2
CASSWTGVGYEQYF
>TRBV24-1
CATSDRRRGSYNEQFF
>TRBV9
CASSVLSVYNEQFF
>TRBV29-1
CSVEGGGFYEQYF
>TRBV5-1
CASSMGPQGGNTEAFF
>TRBV9
CASSAGAGEQYF
>TRBV27
CASSLLIRQGRYNEQFF
>TRBV29-1
CSVERSYEQYF
>TRBV4-1
CASSHKVPLAGATYEQYF
>TRBV13
CASSFFTVVGETQYF
>TRBV29-1
CSVLLISSTDTQYF
>TRBV12-3/TRBV12-4
CASSRPGEVAQYF
>TRBV29-1
CSAIKDLNTGELFF
>TRBV27
CASSLKPDDYEQYF
>TRBV12-5
CASGLLLAGGYNEQFF
>TRBV9
CASSDTTDTQYF
>TRBV4-2
CASSQDRNTEAFF
>TRBV27
CASSRQDLPGANVLTF
>TRBV9
CASSSRDRVGGEQYF
>TRBV9
CASSPQTKAEQYF
>TRBV7-9
CASSHRQGSSETQYF
>TRBV4-3
CASSQGLAGAYEQYF
>TRBV3-1
CASSPRLAGGTYNGQFF
>TRBV20-1
CSATPRIPTDTQYF
>TRBV7-9
CASSHGTGYLYEQYF
>TRBV7-6
CASSQTSGGPQYF
>TRBV11-2
CASRADREFIYLYNEQFF
>TRBV5-1
CASSLRADYNEQFF
>TRBV9
CASSNPRSLAGGTDTQYF
>TRBV27
CASSLSETGVPYEQYF
>TRBV20-1
CSARGAEDTEAFF
>TRBV4-2
CASSSFQGSPEAFF
>TRBV7-2
CASSLGAGGLNEQFF
>TRBV10-2
CASSESRYEQYF
>TRBV20-1
CSAREGETF
>TRBV12-3/TRBV12-4
CASRATGTQYF
>TRBV28
CASSLMTSSNQPQHF
>TRBV3-1
CASSQGVVGQGGETQYF